This record covers a single TCR beta chain. The clone's antigen remains unknown. Nothing much larger sits one base from this clone, and base qualities are not available. This sample is part of a study of T cell repertoires in cytomegalovirus infection (dated by TCRdb to about 2019). Study-level background: Because public TCR beta signatures pointed to carriage of CMV infection together with the matching HLA type, the HLA type of each donor mattered for the analysis.

The full study reports these points: In the ex vivo response, HLA-C-restricted CMV-specific TCR beta clonotypes were dominant, and in two of eight donors the single most frequent clonotype came from this HLA-C-restricted group. Carriers of CMV infection plus the relevant HLA type were discriminated by the cumulative frequency of public TCR beta family members in the study cohort and in an independent 352-donor cohort.

These reads were obtained on an Illumina HiSeq 1500. The raw public data were reprocessed by TCRdb itself: fastp quality trimming at Q25, MiXCR clonotype calling, in-frame beta chains only. Identical CDR3 proteins give one entry, which carries the most common genes and DNA. The sample includes hundreds of thousands of distinct CDR3 sequences, with 20% to 25% observed a single time. The ten largest clones capture under 8.5% of the sample. As encoded in the germline V gene, CDR1 is SGHDT while CDR2 is YYEEEE. Trimming costs V 4 bases and J 7 bases, and their ends lie 14 bases apart. Including cysteine and phenylalanine, the CDR3 has 13 amino acids. The sequence is cut down to CDR3 DNA, 39 bases in frame from base 1.

Sequencing was carried out using CD8+ T cells from PBMCs. The sequence was collected from a human donor in good health (CMV status not recorded). Some clones in this sample may be carry-over from other donors' samples. Here the chain combines TRBV5-6 and TRBJ1-1; the D gene assignment is ambiguous. The nucleotide sequence reads as follows: TGTGCCAGCAGCCTCCTTCGGGGATTTGAAGCTTTCTTT. Protein translation: CASSLLRGFEAFF.